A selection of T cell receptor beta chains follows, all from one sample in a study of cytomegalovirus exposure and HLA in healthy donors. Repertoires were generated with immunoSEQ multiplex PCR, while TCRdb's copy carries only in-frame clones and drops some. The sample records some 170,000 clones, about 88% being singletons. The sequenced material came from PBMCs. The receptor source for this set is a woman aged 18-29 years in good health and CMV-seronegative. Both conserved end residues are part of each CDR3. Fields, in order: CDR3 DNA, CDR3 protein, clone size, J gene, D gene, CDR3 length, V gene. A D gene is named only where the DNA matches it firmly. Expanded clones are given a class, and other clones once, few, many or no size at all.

TGTGCCAGCAGCCTCCACGGGACTAGCGGGGGAGAGACCCAGTACTTC | CASSLHGTSGGETQYF | . | TRBJ2-5 | TRBD2 | 16 | TRBV7-9
TGCGCCAGCAGCTTAGGGTCAGGGCGTAGGTACGAGCAGTACTTC | CASSLGSGRRYEQYF | . | TRBJ2-7 | . | 15 | TRBV5-1
TGCGCCAGCAGCCCTGGGACTAGCGGGCGGGAGACCCAGTACTTC | CASSPGTSGRETQYF | . | TRBJ2-5 | TRBD2 | 15 | TRBV5-1
TGTGCCAGCAGCCAAGGGACAGGGGATTACGAGCAGTACTTC | CASSQGTGDYEQYF | . | TRBJ2-7 | TRBD1 | 14 | TRBV14
TGCGCCAGCAGCCAAGTGGGACAGGGATACTACGAGCAGTACTTC | CASSQVGQGYYEQYF | . | TRBJ2-7 | TRBD1 | 15 | TRBV4-3
TGTGCCAGTAGGATACACCCCGGGACAGCTAGCCGGGGGACTGAAGCTTTCTTT | CASRIHPGTASRGTEAFF | . | TRBJ1-1 | TRBD1 | 18 | TRBV19
TGTGCCACCAGCCCCGTTTCCGGGAGGGCCCTGTCAGGGGATACGCAGTATTTT | CATSPVSGRALSGDTQYF | . | TRBJ2-3 | TRBD2 | 18 | TRBV15
TGTGCCAGCAGTTACTCTAGCGGGAGCCGCAATGAGCAGTTCTTC | CASSYSSGSRNEQFF | . | TRBJ2-1 | TRBD2 | 15 | TRBV6-5
TGTGCCAGCAGCCTTATCCGGGAGTCTTCAGCTGGGGCCAACGTCCTGACTTTC | CASSLIRESSAGANVLTF | . | TRBJ2-6 | . | 18 | TRBV7-9
TGCGCCAGCAGCCATGGGAGCGCCGGATCCTACGAGCAGTACTTC | CASSHGSAGSYEQYF | . | TRBJ2-7 | . | 15 | TRBV4-1
TGTGCCAGCAGCTTAATAGGTGGGGGGACGCAAGAGACCCAGTACTTC | CASSLIGGGTQETQYF | . | TRBJ2-5 | . | 16 | TRBV7-3
TGCGCCAGCAGCCAAGATCCGGCGGGAACGATGTACGAGCAGTACTTC | CASSQDPAGTMYEQYF | . | TRBJ2-7 | . | 16 | TRBV4-3
TGTGCCAGTAGTATACCGAGGGTCGTTGGAACTGAAGCTTTCTTT | CASSIPRVVGTEAFF | . | TRBJ1-1 | . | 15 | TRBV19
TGTGCCAGCAGGGGACAGTCGAACACTGAAGCTTTCTTT | CASRGQSNTEAFF | few | TRBJ1-1 | TRBD1 | 13 | TRBV25-1
TGCGCCAGCAGCTTGGCCTTGGGGTTGGGGGCTTCCTACGAGCAGTACTTC | CASSLALGLGASYEQYF | . | TRBJ2-7 | . | 17 | TRBV5-1
TGCGCCAGCTGCCCAGGGGTATCTTACAATGAGCAGTTCTTC | CASCPGVSYNEQFF | . | TRBJ2-1 | . | 14 | TRBV4-3
TGTGCCAGCAGCGTAACCGCGGGGGGACTAGCTGGGGACGAGCAGTACTTC | CASSVTAGGLAGDEQYF | . | TRBJ2-7 | TRBD2 | 17 | TRBV9
TGTGCCAGCTCACCGTCCTCAGATACGCAGTATTTT | CASSPSSDTQYF | . | TRBJ2-3 | . | 12 | TRBV18
TGTGCCAGCAGCTTCTTACAGGGCTTGTACACTGAAGCTTTCTTT | CASSFLQGLYTEAFF | once | TRBJ1-1 | . | 15 | TRBV5-4
TGCGCCAGCAGCCCAAATCCGACTCGGGGTGATCAGCCCCAGCATTTT | CASSPNPTRGDQPQHF | few | TRBJ1-5 | . | 16 | TRBV5-1
TGCAGCGTCACCACGTTGGGGAGGGGTCCCTACGAGCAGTACTTC | CSVTTLGRGPYEQYF | . | TRBJ2-7 | TRBD2 | 15 | TRBV29-1
TGTGCCAGCAGCTCCCGGGACTCCAAACACACAGATACGCAGTATTTT | CASSSRDSKHTDTQYF | . | TRBJ2-3 | . | 16 | TRBV11-3
TGCGCCAGCAGCTCCCCAACAGGGAACACCATATATTTT | CASSSPTGNTIYF | few | TRBJ1-3 | . | 13 | TRBV5-1
TGTGCCAGCAGTGATTACGGGTACTATGGCTACACCTTC | CASSDYGYYGYTF | . | TRBJ1-2 | . | 13 | TRBV2
TGTGCCAGCAGCTTGTGGGGGCAGCAGTTCTTC | CASSLWGQQFF | . | TRBJ2-1 | . | 11 | TRBV5-6
TGCAGCGTCCTTTTGGGGGACAGCAGCTCCTACGAGCAGTACTTC | CSVLLGDSSSYEQYF | . | TRBJ2-7 | TRBD1 | 15 | TRBV29-1
TGTGCCAGCTCACCTATGGCCAATCAGCCCCAGCATTTT | CASSPMANQPQHF | few | TRBJ1-5 | . | 13 | TRBV18
TGTGCCATCAGTGAGTCGATCTCCGGGACAGGGTACACCTTC | CAISESISGTGYTF | . | TRBJ1-2 | TRBD1 | 14 | TRBV10-3
TGTGCCAGCAGCTGGGGCGGACAGGGGAGATACGAGCAGTACTTC | CASSWGGQGRYEQYF | . | TRBJ2-7 | TRBD1 | 15 | TRBV5-6
TGTGCCTGCAAGGACAGGGTCTACGAGCAGTACTTC | CACKDRVYEQYF | . | TRBJ2-7 | TRBD1 | 12 | TRBV6-6
TGCAGCGTTGAAGCCGGGACACCCTACGAGCAGTACTTC | CSVEAGTPYEQYF | . | TRBJ2-7 | . | 13 | TRBV29-1
TGTGCCAGCTCCCTATGGAATCCGCGGGACTCCTACGAGCAGTACTTC | CASSLWNPRDSYEQYF | . | TRBJ2-7 | . | 16 | TRBV18
TGTGCCAGCACTCAGATTGGGGGGAAGGAGCAGTACTTC | CASTQIGGKEQYF | . | TRBJ2-7 | . | 13 | TRBV18
TGTGCCAGTATCGACAGGGGAAGCTACGAGCAGTACTTC | CASIDRGSYEQYF | . | TRBJ2-7 | TRBD1 | 13 | TRBV19
TGTGCCAGCAGTGTAGAGGCTACCAATGAGCAGTTCTTC | CASSVEATNEQFF | . | TRBJ2-1 | . | 13 | TRBV2
TGTGCCAGCAGCCCCAGACAGGTTTCCATATATTTT | CASSPRQVSIYF | . | TRBJ1-3 | . | 12 | TRBV7-2